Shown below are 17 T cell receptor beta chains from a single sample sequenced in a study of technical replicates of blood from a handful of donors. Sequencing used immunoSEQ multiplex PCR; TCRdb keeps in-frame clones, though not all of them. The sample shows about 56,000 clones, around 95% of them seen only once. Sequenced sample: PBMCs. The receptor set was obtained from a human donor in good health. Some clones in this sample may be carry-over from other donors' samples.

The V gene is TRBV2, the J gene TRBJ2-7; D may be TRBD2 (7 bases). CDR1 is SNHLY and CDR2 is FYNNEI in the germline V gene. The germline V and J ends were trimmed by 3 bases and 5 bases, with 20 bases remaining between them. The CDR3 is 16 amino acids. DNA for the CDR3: TGTGCCAGCAGTGAGCGGCTAGCGGACCCAGGGGACGAGCAGTACTTC. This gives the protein CASSERLADPGDEQYF.

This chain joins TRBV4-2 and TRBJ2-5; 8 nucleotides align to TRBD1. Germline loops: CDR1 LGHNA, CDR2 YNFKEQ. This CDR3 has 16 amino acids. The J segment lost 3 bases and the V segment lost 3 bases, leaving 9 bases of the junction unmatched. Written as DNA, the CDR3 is TGTGCCAGCAGCCACCACAGGGGGGTAGGAGAAGAGACCCAGTACTTC. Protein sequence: CASSHHRGVGEETQYF.

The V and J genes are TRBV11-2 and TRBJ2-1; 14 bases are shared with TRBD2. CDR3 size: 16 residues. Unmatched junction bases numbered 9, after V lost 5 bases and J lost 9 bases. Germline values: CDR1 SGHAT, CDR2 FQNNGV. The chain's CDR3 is CASSPPGTSGRGEQFF. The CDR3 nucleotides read TGTGCCAGCAGCCCCCCCGGGACTAGCGGGAGAGGTGAGCAGTTCTTC. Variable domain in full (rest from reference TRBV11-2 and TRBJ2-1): EAGVAQSPRYKIIEKRQSVAFWCNPISGHATLYWYQQILGQGPKLLIQFQNNGVVDDSQLPKDRFSAERLKGVDSTLKIQPAKLEDSAVYLCASSPPGTSGRGEQFFGPGTRLTVL.

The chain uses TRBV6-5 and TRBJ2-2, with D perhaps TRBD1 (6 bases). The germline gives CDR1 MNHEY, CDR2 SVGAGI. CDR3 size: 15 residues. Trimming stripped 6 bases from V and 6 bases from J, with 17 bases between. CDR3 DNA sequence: TGTGCCAGCAGCACCAATTCACAGGGCCCCGGGGAGCTGTTTTTT. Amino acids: CASSTNSQGPGELFF.

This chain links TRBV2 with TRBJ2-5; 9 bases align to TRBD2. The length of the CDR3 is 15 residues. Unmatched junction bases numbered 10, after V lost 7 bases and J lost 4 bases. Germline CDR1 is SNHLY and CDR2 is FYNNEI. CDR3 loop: CASKPSGMIRETQYF. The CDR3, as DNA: TGTGCCAGCAAGCCTAGCGGGATGATTAGAGAGACCCAGTACTTC.

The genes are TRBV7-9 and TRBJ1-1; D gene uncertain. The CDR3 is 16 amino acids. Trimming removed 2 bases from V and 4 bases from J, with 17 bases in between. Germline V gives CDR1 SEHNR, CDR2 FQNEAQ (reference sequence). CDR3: CASSLPNTRLITEAFF. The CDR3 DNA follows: TGTGCCAGCAGCTTACCAAACACCAGACTTATCACTGAAGCTTTCTTT. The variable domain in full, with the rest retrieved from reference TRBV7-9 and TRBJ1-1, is DTGVSQNPRHKITKRGQNVTFRCDPISEHNRLYWYRQTLGQGPEFLTYFQNEAQLEKSRLLSDRFSAERPKGSFSTLEIQRTEQGDSAMYLCASSLPNTRLITEAFFGQGTRLTVV.

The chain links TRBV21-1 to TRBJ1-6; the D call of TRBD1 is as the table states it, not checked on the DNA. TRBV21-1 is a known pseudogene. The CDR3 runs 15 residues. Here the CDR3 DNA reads TGTGCCAGCAGCAAACCCCCGGGACACCTTTCACCCCTCCACTTT. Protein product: CASSKPPGHLSPLHF.

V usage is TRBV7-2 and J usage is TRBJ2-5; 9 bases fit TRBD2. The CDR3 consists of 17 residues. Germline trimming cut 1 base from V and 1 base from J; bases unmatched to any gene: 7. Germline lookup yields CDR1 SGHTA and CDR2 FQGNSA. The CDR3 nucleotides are TGTGCCAGCAGCTTAGGGCCCCCAGCGGGAGGCCAAGAGACCCAGTACTTC. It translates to CASSLGPPAGGQETQYF.

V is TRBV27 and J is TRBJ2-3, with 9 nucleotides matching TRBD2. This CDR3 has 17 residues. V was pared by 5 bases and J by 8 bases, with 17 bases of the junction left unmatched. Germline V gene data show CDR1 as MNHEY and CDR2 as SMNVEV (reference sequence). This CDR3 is CASSTIAGVRLFVTQYF. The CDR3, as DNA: TGTGCCAGCAGTACCATAGCGGGAGTCCGCCTTTTCGTTACGCAGTATTTT.

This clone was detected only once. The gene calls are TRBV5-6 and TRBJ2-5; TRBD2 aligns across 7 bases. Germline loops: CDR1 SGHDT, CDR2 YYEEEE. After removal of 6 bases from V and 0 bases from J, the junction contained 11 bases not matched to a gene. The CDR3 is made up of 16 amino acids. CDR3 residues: CASTLFPGGYQETQYF. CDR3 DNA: TGTGCCAGCACCCTTTTCCCGGGGGGTTACCAAGAGACCCAGTACTTC.

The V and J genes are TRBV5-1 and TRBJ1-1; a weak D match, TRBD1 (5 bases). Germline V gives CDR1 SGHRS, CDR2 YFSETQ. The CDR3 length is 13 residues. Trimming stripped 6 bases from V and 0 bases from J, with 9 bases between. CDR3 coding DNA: TGCGCCAGCAAGCAGGGAATGAACACTGAAGCTTTCTTT. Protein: CASKQGMNTEAFF.

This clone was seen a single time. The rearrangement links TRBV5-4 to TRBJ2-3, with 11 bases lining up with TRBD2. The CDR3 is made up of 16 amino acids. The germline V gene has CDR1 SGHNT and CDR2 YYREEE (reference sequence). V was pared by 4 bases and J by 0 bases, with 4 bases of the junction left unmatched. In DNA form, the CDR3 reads TGTGCCAGCAGCCCGGGACTAGCGGCTAGCACAGATACGCAGTATTTT. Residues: CASSPGLAASTDTQYF.

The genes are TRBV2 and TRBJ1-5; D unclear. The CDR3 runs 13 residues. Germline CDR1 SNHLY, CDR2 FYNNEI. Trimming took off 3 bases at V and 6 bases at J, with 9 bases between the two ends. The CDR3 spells CASSETRVQPQHF. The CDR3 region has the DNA TGTGCCAGCAGTGAGACCCGGGTTCAGCCCCAGCATTTT.

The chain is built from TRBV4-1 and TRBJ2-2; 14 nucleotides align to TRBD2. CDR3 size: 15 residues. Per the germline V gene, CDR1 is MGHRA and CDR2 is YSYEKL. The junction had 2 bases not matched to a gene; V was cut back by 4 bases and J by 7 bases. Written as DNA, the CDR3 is TGCGCCAGCAGCCCGACTAGCGGGGGGGGCGGGGAGCTGTTTTTT. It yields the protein CASSPTSGGGGELFF.

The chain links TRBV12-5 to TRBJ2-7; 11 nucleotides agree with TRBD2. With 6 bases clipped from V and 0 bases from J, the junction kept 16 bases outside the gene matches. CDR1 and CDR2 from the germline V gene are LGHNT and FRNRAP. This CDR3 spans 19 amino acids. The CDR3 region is CASGSTSGKPTGASYEQYF. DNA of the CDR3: TGTGCTAGTGGCTCGACTAGCGGGAAACCAACGGGCGCCTCCTACGAGCAGTACTTC.

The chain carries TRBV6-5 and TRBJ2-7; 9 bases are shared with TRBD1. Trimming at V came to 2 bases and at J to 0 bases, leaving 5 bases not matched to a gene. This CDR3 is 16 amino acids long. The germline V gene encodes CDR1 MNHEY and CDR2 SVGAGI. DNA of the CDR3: TGTGCCAGCAGTTACGCGGGACAGGGCAGCTCCTACGAGCAGTACTTC. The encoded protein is CASSYAGQGSSYEQYF.

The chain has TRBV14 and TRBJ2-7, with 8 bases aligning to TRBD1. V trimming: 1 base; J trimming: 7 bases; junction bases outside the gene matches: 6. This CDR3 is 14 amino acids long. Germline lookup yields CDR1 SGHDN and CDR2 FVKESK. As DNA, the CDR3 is TGTGCCAGCAGCCAAGTCGGCGGGGACAGGGAGCAGTACTTC. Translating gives CASSQVGGDREQYF.